A single sample gave rise to the 3 T cell receptor beta chains below, sequenced in a study of T cells after yellow fever vaccination. TCRdb processed the 5' RACE reads anew with MiXCR; each CDR3 protein has one entry. The table lists 180,000 or so distinct CDR3 sequences, more than 9.5% of them singletons, with approximately 34% in the top ten. The sequencing here drew on CD8+ T cells sorted from PBMCs, taken 15 days after the yellow fever booster vaccination. These receptors originate from a man aged 18-30 years who received the YFV17D yellow fever vaccine.

The table lists this clonotype with a few counts. The chain employs TRBV4-1 and TRBJ1-6; D is possibly TRBD1 (6 bases). V dropped 1 base and J dropped 4 bases, with 8 bases sitting between them. The germline gives CDR1 MGHRA, CDR2 YSYEKL. The CDR3 runs 15 residues. The CDR3 bases are TGCGCCAGCAGCCAAGGGGGACAATATAATTCACCCCTCCACTTT. Amino acid sequence: CASSQGGQYNSPLHF.

This clonotype was observed many times. The V gene is TRBV4-2, the J gene TRBJ2-1; TRBD1 aligns across 8 bases. CDR1 and CDR2 from the germline V gene are LGHNA and YNFKEQ. The CDR3 has 15 amino acids. V gave up 2 bases and J gave up 4 bases; unmatched junction bases: 4. CDR3 sequence: CASSQSRGQYNEQFF. The CDR3 bases are TGTGCCAGCAGCCAATCCAGGGGGCAATACAATGAGCAGTTCTTC.

This clonotype occurred many times. The chain has TRBV5-6 and TRBJ2-1; 9 bases are a match to TRBD2. CDR1 and CDR2 from the germline V gene are SGHDT and YYEEEE. The CDR3 totals 15 residues. Trimming cost V 4 bases and J 4 bases; bases outside gene matches: 6. The CDR3 DNA follows: TGTGCCAGCAGCCCGACTAGCGGCCTATACAATGAGCAGTTCTTC. This sequence encodes CASSPTSGLYNEQFF.